The rows below give T cell receptor beta chains drawn from one sample of a study of long-term antiretroviral therapy in people with HIV. Generated by immunoSEQ multiplex PCR, the TCRdb table keeps only in-frame clones and is missing some. Of 20,000 to 25,000 clones listed, 87% are singletons. The input for sequencing was unsorted PBMCs, taken around 2.7 years after starting antiretroviral therapy. These receptors came from a woman aged 50 to 60 with HIV. Each CDR3 is given with its conserved first and last residue. The size field is filled for only some rows; it gives once, few, many or a size class.

V,J,size,CDR3
TRBV6-1,TRBJ2-2,NA,CASSDPARSNTGELFF
TRBV29-1,TRBJ2-2,few,CSVEGLTNTGELFF
TRBV11-2,TRBJ2-1,NA,CASSSVTSGGYNEQFF
TRBV9,TRBJ2-7,medium-sized,CASSVGSSPSYEQYF
TRBV28,TRBJ2-5,NA,CASSGTPQETQYF
TRBV6-1,TRBJ2-2,NA,CASRGLAANTGELFF
TRBV27,TRBJ1-4,few,CASSLTVGTEKLFF
TRBV28,TRBJ1-5,once,CASSPPLLGGNQPQHF
TRBV6-6,TRBJ2-1,NA,CASSSGVYNEQFF
TRBV19,TRBJ2-7,NA,CASSPDLSYEQYF
TRBV5-4,TRBJ2-6,NA,CASSRIGFGANVLTF
TRBV6-5,TRBJ1-4,NA,CASSYQRQQRHEKLFF
TRBV6-4,TRBJ1-2,NA,CASSEQGINYGYTF
TRBV2,TRBJ1-5,NA,CARSDRGGNQPQHF
TRBV2,TRBJ1-1,NA,CASRPPGQVNTEAFF
TRBV7-8,TRBJ1-1,NA,CASSLSENTEAFF
TRBV5-1,TRBJ1-1,NA,CASSWGGIQNTEAFF
TRBV9,TRBJ1-5,NA,CASSVGLGEPQHF
TRBV28,TRBJ2-3,NA,CASSWGTSGSSTDTQYF
TRBV18,TRBJ2-5,NA,CASSPGYQETQYF
TRBV4-3,TRBJ2-3,NA,CASSQDDLVAGSTDTQYF
TRBV5-1,TRBJ2-4,NA,CASTGPGPEPKAKNIQYF
TRBV7-9,TRBJ2-5,NA,CASSPTGEETQYF
TRBV18,TRBJ2-7,NA,CASSAWGGVYEQYF
TRBV7-2,TRBJ2-5,once,CASSLRVGETQYF
TRBV6-1,TRBJ1-3,NA,CATDSGQGNGNTIYF
TRBV7-9,TRBJ2-1,NA,CASSLKWDFTPSDEQFF
TRBV9,TRBJ2-7,NA,CASSSNTYEQYF
TRBV11-2,TRBJ2-7,NA,CASSLWLAGGYEQYF
TRBV19,TRBJ2-2,NA,CASRITTGKDTGELFF
TRBV29-1,TRBJ2-5,NA,CSVAGSMYQETQYF
TRBV6-6,TRBJ1-2,NA,CASSNPYGYTF
TRBV28,TRBJ2-2,NA,CASSSGDTGELFF
TRBV7-9,TRBJ1-1,NA,CASSLEWIEAFF
TRBV7-9,TRBJ1-2,NA,CASSDLADTVRDYGYTF